The 6 T cell receptor beta chains in this list originate from one sample, sequenced in a study of T cell changes during pregnancy in multiple sclerosis. The assay was immunoSEQ multiplex PCR, and TCRdb's table has in-frame clones only and misses some. The sample consists of 60,000 to 85,000 clones, around 90% of them appearing once. The starting material was peripheral blood, obtained after pregnancy. These receptors all stem from a female donor in good health, enrolled as a control in a pregnancy study.

The genes are TRBV29-1 and TRBJ1-5; TRBD1 agrees at 8 bases. Germline assignment: CDR1 SQVTM and CDR2 ANQGSEA. V lost 7 bases and J lost 1; bases outside the gene matches: 6. CDR3 size: 14 residues. In DNA form, the CDR3 reads TGCAGCGCCCTGACAGGGGTAAGCAATCAGCCCCAGCATTTT. Translating it yields CSALTGVSNQPQHF.

This chain joins TRBV7-2 and TRBJ2-5; D possibly corresponds to TRBD2 (5 bases). The CDR3 totals 13 residues. Germline V lookup: CDR1 SGHTA, CDR2 FQGNSA. Deletions cut 4 bases from V and 5 bases from J, with 11 bases between. The CDR3 is CASSSGYSETQYF. The CDR3 region has the DNA TGTGCCAGCAGCTCGGGATATTCGGAGACCCAGTACTTC.

This clone was recorded many times. The chain couples TRBV28 to TRBJ2-3, with D possibly being TRBD1 (6 bases). The CDR3 consists of 17 residues. Germline loops: CDR1 MDHEN, CDR2 SYDVKM. V lost 3 bases and J 3 bases, leaving 19 bases between the germline ends. This CDR3 is CASSFIRSDSLTDTQYF. The DNA for the CDR3 is TGTGCCAGCAGTTTTATCCGGTCGGACAGCTTAACAGATACGCAGTATTTT.

This clone was counted a few times. The chain carries TRBV6-1 and TRBJ1-2; 8 positions agree with TRBD1. CDR1 is MNHNS and CDR2 is SASEGT in the germline V gene. The CDR3 is made up of 14 amino acids. The trim removed 4 bases at V and 4 bases at J, leaving 5 bases unmatched. CDR3 residues: CASSAQGAGYGYTF. CDR3 bases: TGTGCCAGCAGTGCCCAGGGGGCAGGCTATGGCTACACCTTC.

This sequence joins TRBV5-4 and TRBJ2-3; tentatively, D is TRBD1 (5 bases). Trimming stripped 4 bases from V and 4 bases from J, with 10 bases between. Germline loops: CDR1 SGHNT, CDR2 YYREEE (reference sequence). This CDR3 contains 13 residues. The CDR3 nucleotides are TGTGCCAGCAGCGCCGCAGGGCCAGATACGCAGTATTTT. Amino acid sequence: CASSAAGPDTQYF.

The rearrangement joins TRBV2 to TRBJ2-5, with D perhaps matching TRBD2 (7 bases). The CDR3 is 15 residues long. Germline V lookup: CDR1 SNHLY, CDR2 FYNNEI. V was pared by 2 bases and J by 4 bases, with 14 bases between. The chain's CDR3 is CASSESRGGRETQYF. CDR3 DNA: TGTGCCAGCAGTGAAAGCAGGGGCGGGAGAGAGACCCAGTACTTC.